The clone carrying this T cell receptor beta chain was seen a handful of times. TCRdb used MiXCR to reprocess the 5' RACE reads, holding one entry per CDR3 protein. The table lists almost 250,000 distinct CDR3 sequences, approximately 15% of them singletons. The sample belongs to a study of T-cell memory formation after mild COVID-19. Trimming pared 4 bases from V and 7 bases from J, leaving 19 bases between. This CDR3 is built from 15 residues. This TCR was sampled from an adult woman who had mild COVID-19 (a few samples of this study predate the infection). Cell type and time point are not known. Sequencing was performed on PBMCs or a T cell subset sorted from them (not recorded which). This chain joins TRBV12-3 or TRBV12-4 and TRBJ1-1, with D hard to call. CDR3 in amino acids: CASSSPAGKESEAFF. The DNA for the CDR3 is TGTGCCAGCAGTTCCCCCGCCGGGAAAGAGAGTGAAGCTTTCTTT.